The entry below gives a single T cell receptor beta chain sequence along with its context. The data originate from a study of blood T cell repertoires in COVID-19. Study at large: Samples representing acute and convalescent COVID-19 were sourced from the United States, Italy and Spain. Sources were T cells, B-cell-depleted T cells, or PBMCs; the material itself was cDNA or gDNA.

V was shortened by 3 bases and J by 4 bases, with 10 bases between the two germline ends. CDR3 length: 13 amino acids. Looked up from germline, CDR1 is DFQATT and CDR2 is SNEGSKA (reference sequence). Produced via immunoSEQ multiplex PCR; TCRdb's table is partial and in-frame only. This table has some 380,000 clones, roughly 88% appearing once. Sequences were obtained from PBMCs or T cells enriched from blood (not recorded which). This rearrangement joins TRBV20-1 to TRBJ1-5; the D is unclear. The sequence was collected from a woman between 35 and 50 years old with acute COVID-19. CDR3 sequence: CSASVSGNQPQHF. CDR3 coding DNA: TGCAGTGCTAGTGTTAGCGGAAATCAGCCCCAGCATTTT.